These 29 T cell receptor beta chains share one sample of origin, sequenced in a study of beta chain features in type 1 diabetes. The whole isolated RNA underwent reverse transcription, so sequencing captured expressed TCRB transcripts. TCRdb keeps only in-frame clones here, not all; method: immunoSEQ multiplex PCR. The sample carries about 290,000 clones, 7% to 9% recorded once. Sequenced: central memory CD4+ T cells from blood. The receptors stem from a woman between 18 and 29 years old in good health.

This clone has a handful of counts. The identical CDR3 is also encoded by other nucleotide sequences in the sample. The chain employs TRBV6-5 and TRBJ2-3, with TRBD2 matching 9 bases. This CDR3 is 14 amino acids long. Germline V gives CDR1 MNHEY, CDR2 SVGAGI. V shed 4 bases and J 1 base; nucleotides not matched to a gene: 0. The CDR3 bases are TGTGCCAGCAGTTTAGCGGGGGGCACAGATACGCAGTATTTT. Amino acid sequence: CASSLAGGTDTQYF.

This clone occurred a few times. This chain connects TRBV14 to TRBJ2-5, with D possibly being TRBD1 (6 bases). Per the germline V gene, CDR1 is SGHDN and CDR2 is FVKESK. The CDR3 is 11 amino acids. The V and J ends lost 1 base and 9 bases respectively, with 6 bases between them. CDR3 sequence reads: CASSQAGAQYF. CDR3 DNA sequence: TGTGCCAGCAGCCAAGCAGGGGCCCAGTACTTC. The full variable domain, its missing parts supplied by reference TRBV14 and TRBJ2-5, is EAGVTQFPSHSVIEKGQTVTLRCDPISGHDNLYWYRRVMGKEIKFLLHFVKESKQDESGMPNNRFLAERTGGTYSTLKVQPAELEDSGVYFCASSQAGAQYFGPGTRLLVL.

The genes are TRBV7-9 and TRBJ2-7; 8 nucleotides align to TRBD2. The V segment lost 1 base and the J segment 9 bases; nucleotides outside the gene matches: 11. The CDR3 has 15 residues. Germline V gives CDR1 SEHNR, CDR2 FQNEAQ (reference sequence). The CDR3: CASSLGSGTSPVQYF. The CDR3 DNA follows: TGTGCCAGCAGCTTAGGCTCGGGGACTAGTCCCGTGCAGTACTTC.

In its sample, this clone was seen many times. The chain employs TRBV6-6 and TRBJ1-2; perhaps TRBD1 as D (5 bases). The length of the CDR3 is 13 residues. Germline V gives CDR1 MNHNY, CDR2 SVGAGI (reference sequence). Deletions cut 6 bases from V and 4 bases from J, with 12 bases between. The CDR3 DNA follows: TGTGCCAGCAGCCTGGGACCGGGCTATGGCTACACCTTC. This gives the protein CASSLGPGYGYTF.

V and J are TRBV28 and TRBJ2-5; a weak D match, TRBD1 (5 bases). The assigned J gene may be wrong: the sequence end matches TRBJ2-7 better. Germline lookup yields CDR1 MDHEN and CDR2 SYDVKM. CDR3 size: 12 residues. The CDR3 protein is CASSFLRAEQYF. The CDR3 region has the DNA TGTGCCAGCAGTTTTCTCAGGGCCGAGCAGTACTTC.

V gene TRBV29-1 combines with J gene TRBJ1-2; 7 bases are shared with TRBD1. Germline CDR1 is SQVTM and CDR2 is ANQGSEA. The trim removed 8 bases at V and 5 bases at J, leaving 8 bases unmatched. The CDR3 spans 12 residues. CDR3 in amino acids: CSFAAGGYGYTF. In nucleotides, the CDR3 is TGCAGCTTCGCAGCAGGGGGGTATGGCTACACCTTC.

This clone was picked up a small number of times. The chain carries TRBV6-5 and TRBJ2-7; a possible D gene is TRBD2 (6 bases). V was trimmed by 6 bases and J by 2 bases, leaving 14 bases between them. The CDR3 spans 14 residues. Germline CDR1 reads MNHEY; CDR2 reads SVGAGI. The CDR3 loop reads CASRSAGRAYEQYF. In DNA, the CDR3 is TGTGCCAGCAGATCAGCGGGCAGAGCCTACGAGCAGTACTTC.

In DNA form, the CDR3 reads TGCGCCAGCAGCCAAGATGGGCACAGGGGGTCCACAGATACGCAGTATTTT. Translating gives CASSQDGHRGSTDTQYF. The gene calls are TRBV4-3 and TRBJ2-3; 8 bases agree with TRBD1. After removal of 0 bases from V and 2 bases from J, the junction contained 7 bases not matched to a gene. The CDR3 length is 17 residues. The germline CDR1 and CDR2 sequences are LGHNA and YSLEER.

This clone was observed at least ten times. The chain couples TRBV5-1 to TRBJ2-3; TRBD2 matches at 13 bases. This CDR3 is built from 15 residues. V lost 4 bases and J lost 5; bases outside the gene matches: 4. In germline, CDR1 is SGHRS, CDR2 YFSETQ. DNA for the CDR3: TGCGCCAGCAGCCTTCGGACTAGCGGGGGAGATACGCAGTATTTT. As protein: CASSLRTSGGDTQYF.

The V gene is TRBV6-5, the J gene TRBJ2-2; no clear D. Trimming pared 0 bases from V and 5 bases from J, leaving 10 bases between. Per the germline V gene, CDR1 is MNHEY and CDR2 is SVGAGI. This CDR3 contains 15 residues. CDR3 protein: CASSYSRPYTGELFF. The CDR3 DNA sequence: TGTGCCAGCAGTTACTCGAGGCCATATACCGGGGAGCTGTTTTTT.

The rearrangement links TRBV4-3 to TRBJ2-3; 10 bases line up with TRBD2. This CDR3 region has 19 residues. J lost 5 bases, V lost 0 bases, and 14 bases had no gene match. Per germline, CDR1 LGHNA and CDR2 YSLEER. The DNA of the CDR3 is TGCGCCAGCAGCCAAGATATCCGTCGGGCTAGCGGGAGTGGAGATACGCAGTATTTT. As protein: CASSQDIRRASGSGDTQYF.

Comment on this clone: Other DNA sequences of this sample code for an identical CDR3. The chain employs TRBV5-1 and TRBJ2-7, with D unclear. This CDR3 is 13 amino acids long. V lost 0 bases and J lost 4, with 8 bases in between. Germline CDR1 is SGHRS and CDR2 is YFSETQ. The CDR3 coding sequence is TGCGCCAGCAGCTTGGAACCTGAATACGAGCAGTACGTC. The encoded protein is CASSLEPEYEQYV.

The chain combines TRBV4-3 with TRBJ2-2, with D perhaps TRBD2 (5 bases). This CDR3 region has 16 residues. The ends were cut back, 0 bases at V and 6 bases at J, with 14 bases in the middle. Germline CDR1 reads LGHNA; CDR2 reads YSLEER. The CDR3 protein is CASSQDYGIVAGELFF. Here the CDR3 DNA reads TGCGCCAGCAGCCAAGACTACGGGATTGTGGCCGGGGAGCTGTTTTTT.

This sequence joins TRBV14 and TRBJ2-1; 12 positions agree with TRBD2. Germline V gene data show CDR1 as SGHDN and CDR2 as FVKESK. The V segment lost 1 base and the J segment 4 bases; nucleotides outside the gene matches: 5. The CDR3 is made up of 17 amino acids. The CDR3 bases are TGTGCCAGCAGCCAAGGGGCTAGCGGGAGGGATTACAATGAGCAGTTCTTC. Protein product: CASSQGASGRDYNEQFF.

The V call is TRBV30, the J call TRBJ2-3; the D is unclear. Germline CDR1 is GTSNPN and CDR2 is SVGIG (reference sequence). The CDR3 has 13 amino acids. Trimming left V 2 bases short and J 1 base short, with 7 bases between. CDR3 residues: CAWSFGGTDTQYF. CDR3 DNA: TGTGCCTGGAGTTTTGGTGGCACAGATACGCAGTATTTT.

The gene calls are TRBV18 and TRBJ2-7; D gene unclear. The V end lost 1 base, the J end lost 2 bases, and 6 bases lay between the germline ends. Germline V gene sequence: CDR1 KGHSH, CDR2 LQKENI. The CDR3 is made up of 13 amino acids. The CDR3 spells CASSPLATYEQYF. The CDR3 DNA is TGTGCCAGCTCACCACTGGCAACCTACGAGCAGTACTTC.

This chain joins TRBV2 and TRBJ1-6, with 8 positions matching TRBD1. Germline V gene sequence: CDR1 SNHLY, CDR2 FYNNEI. V lost 7 bases, J lost 10 bases, and 12 bases stayed unmatched. The CDR3 totals 15 residues. Here the CDR3 DNA reads TGTGCCAGCACACCCTTCGGACAGGGCCAATCACCCCTCCACTTT. Translation: CASTPFGQGQSPLHF.

This clone came up a few times. The rearrangement links TRBV10-3 to TRBJ1-5; possible D gene TRBD1, 6 bases. The V gene's germline CDR1 is ENHRY and CDR2 SYGVKD. The CDR3 runs to 13 residues. The ends were cut back, 10 bases at V and 6 bases at J, with 16 bases in the middle. CDR3: CATRTDSAQPQHF. The CDR3 DNA follows: TGTGCCACCAGGACGGACAGCGCTCAGCCCCAGCATTTT.

This clone was observed a few times. The chain uses TRBV19 and TRBJ2-7; D is undetermined. This CDR3 has 13 amino acids. The V end was cut by 4 bases, the J end by 4 bases, with 11 bases between. The V gene's germline CDR1 is LNHDA and CDR2 SQIVND (reference sequence). In DNA, the CDR3 is TGTGCCAGTAGTAGCCAGTCACGGTACGAGCAGTACTTC. It encodes CASSSQSRYEQYF.

This chain connects TRBV7-2 to TRBJ2-5, with a possible D match to TRBD1 (5 bases). This CDR3 is built from 15 residues. Germline V gene data show CDR1 as SGHTA and CDR2 as FQGNSA. Trimming stripped 5 bases from V and 4 bases from J, with 17 bases between. The CDR3 is CASSQRITGGETQYF. CDR3 sequence (DNA): TGTGCCAGCAGCCAACGAATAACAGGTGGAGAGACCCAGTACTTC.

The CDR3 nucleotides are TGTGCCAGCAGCCAAGAGTGGACAGGGAACACTGAAGCTTTCTTT. Its translation: CASSQEWTGNTEAFF. V usage is TRBV4-2 and J usage is TRBJ1-1, with 7 nucleotides matching TRBD1. The CDR3 spans 15 residues. V shed 0 bases and J 1 base; nucleotides not matched to a gene: 2. Germline-derived CDR1 and CDR2 are LGHNA and YNFKEQ.

With respect to this clone: In the same sample, other DNA sequences code for this CDR3. The chain uses TRBV29-1 and TRBJ2-3; 12 nucleotides align to TRBD2. Germline V gene sequence: CDR1 SQVTM, CDR2 ANQGSEA. The CDR3 is 14 amino acids. The J segment lost 4 bases and the V segment lost 6 bases, leaving 5 bases of the junction unmatched. CDR3 nucleotides: TGCAGCGTGGCGACTAGCGGGGGACCAGATACGCAGTATTTT. This codes for CSVATSGGPDTQYF.

This clone was detected many times. The chain links TRBV7-6 to TRBJ1-1; D may be TRBD1 (5 bases). Germline V gene lookup returns CDR1 SGHVS and CDR2 FNYEAQ. The CDR3 runs to 14 residues. V was cut by 5 bases and J by 3 bases, with 13 bases left in between. DNA of the CDR3: TGTGCCAGCAGCCTCCGTGCGGGGGACACTGAAGCTTTCTTT. Translating gives CASSLRAGDTEAFF.

The V gene is TRBV11-2, the J gene TRBJ2-5; TRBD1 matches 9 bases. The CDR3 totals 15 residues. J gave up 6 bases and V 5 bases, and 10 bases lay outside the gene matches. Germline CDR1 reads SGHAT; CDR2 reads FQNNGV. The CDR3 sequence is CASSDTGGALKTQYF. The CDR3 DNA is TGTGCCAGCAGCGACACAGGGGGCGCCTTAAAGACCCAGTACTTC.

V is TRBV5-1 and J is TRBJ2-1; TRBD2 is a possible D gene (5 bases). Germline V gene lookup returns CDR1 SGHRS and CDR2 YFSETQ. This CDR3 spans 14 amino acids. V shed 2 bases and J shed 7 bases, with 13 bases lying between them. The CDR3 bases are TGCGCCAGCAGCTTAGCGGCTGATGTAAATGAGCAGTTCTTC. It encodes CASSLAADVNEQFF.

This clone was seen a handful of times. The chain recombines TRBV7-2 with TRBJ2-1, with D perhaps assigned TRBD1 or TRBD2 (5 bases each). This CDR3 has 16 amino acids. Trimming stripped 2 bases from V and 5 bases from J, with 16 bases between. Germline CDR1 is SGHTA and CDR2 is FQGNSA. DNA for the CDR3: TGTGCCAGCAGCTTAACGGGGAGAGGGACCCACAATGAGCAGTTCTTC. Encoded protein: CASSLTGRGTHNEQFF.

This clone came up a few times. The chain recombines TRBV30 with TRBJ2-5, with TRBD2 identical over 11 bases. The assigned J gene may be wrong: the sequence end matches TRBJ2-7 better. The germline V gene encodes CDR1 GTSNPN and CDR2 SVGIG (reference sequence). This CDR3 spans 15 amino acids. Here the CDR3 reads CAWSVRRLAGHEQYF. The CDR3 DNA is TGTGCCTGGAGTGTACGGCGACTAGCGGGACACGAGCAGTACTTC.

This chain links TRBV7-9 with TRBJ2-5; TRBD1 agrees at 7 bases. CDR1 and CDR2 (germline): SEHNR, FQNEAQ (reference sequence). V was clipped by 6 bases and J by 3 bases; unmatched bases: 4. The CDR3 runs to 13 residues. The CDR3: CASRRGQKETQYF. The CDR3 nucleotides read TGTGCCAGCAGAAGGGGGCAGAAAGAGACCCAGTACTTC.

The chain combines TRBV4-1 with TRBJ1-2; a possible D gene is TRBD1 (6 bases). The CDR3 covers 16 residues. Looked up from germline, CDR1 is MGHRA and CDR2 is YSYEKL. With 0 bases removed from V and 1 base from J, the gap between germline ends came to 12 bases. CDR3 DNA sequence: TGCGCCAGCAGCCAAGAGGGGGCCCCGTTTAACTATGGCTACACCTTC. Amino acids: CASSQEGAPFNYGYTF.